Described below is a single T cell receptor beta chain sequence and its context. The data belong to a study of blood T cell repertoires in COVID-19. Repertoires were generated with immunoSEQ multiplex PCR, while TCRdb's copy carries only in-frame clones and drops some. Seen here are 300,000 to 350,000 clones, about nine tenths observed once, and the top ten hold about 0.94%. The CDR3 is 15 residues long. CDR1 is LNHDA and CDR2 is SQIVND in the germline V gene (reference sequence). J gave up 7 bases and V 5 bases, and 9 bases lay outside the gene matches. The J gene is TRBJ2-7, the V gene TRBV19, with 12 nucleotides matching TRBD2. This receptor was taken from a woman under 40 who had been exposed to COVID-19. Sequencing was carried out using PBMCs or T cells enriched from blood (not recorded which). The CDR3 spells CASSFRLAGAGEQYF. The CDR3 coding sequence is TGTGCCAGTAGTTTCCGACTAGCGGGAGCTGGAGAGCAGTACTTC.